This TCR beta chain was profiled in a study of beta chain features in type 1 diabetes. Overall study results and limits: Any HLA-type effect on TCRB rearrangement remained unresolved here.

Expressed TCRB transcripts were sequenced after all isolated RNA was converted to cDNA. Sequencing was performed with immunoSEQ multiplex PCR; in TCRdb, only in-frame clones are kept and a portion is missing. Of a few hundred thousand clones listed, approximately 14% are singletons. Cell sorting via CD45RO/CCR7/CD25/CD127/CD95/CD27 was performed to obtain CD4+ naive, central memory, regulatory and stem cell-like memory cells. The length of the CDR3 is 14 residues. The germline CDR1 and CDR2 sequences are SGHRS and YFSETQ. Trimming pared 6 bases from V and 0 bases from J, leaving 11 bases between. This clone was seen a handful of times. Its target is not known.

The gene calls are TRBV5-1 and TRBJ2-3; D uncertain. Sequenced input: naive CD4+ T cells from blood. This TCR was recovered from a man aged 25 to 40 in good health. CDR3 nucleotide sequence: TGCGCCAGCACCTCCGCGACTAGCACAGATACGCAGTATTTT. It yields the protein CASTSATSTDTQYF.